The source of this T cell receptor beta chain is a study of blood T cells in healthy people across ages. This clonotype was seen a handful of times. CDR3 length: 16 residues. Germline CDR1 SGDLS, CDR2 YYNGEE. With V trimmed by 5 bases and J by 6 bases, 9 bases remained unmatched. Primers used in a second PCR of about 6 to 11 cycles were a sample-barcoded 5' primer and a J-beta primer mix. Using its own MiXCR run on the 5' RACE reads, TCRdb lists one record per CDR3 protein. The table records 950,000 to 1,200,000 distinct CDR3 sequences, more than 30% of them present only once. V is TRBV9 and J is TRBJ2-1; 12 bases are a match to TRBD2. The clonotype originates from a man between 18 and 29 years old in good health. The specimen was blood. The CDR3 sequence is CASSETTSGGGNEQFF. CDR3 sequence (DNA): TGTGCCAGCAGTGAAACGACTAGCGGGGGAGGCAATGAGCAGTTCTTC.